In this sample, the clone carrying this T cell receptor beta chain turned up a few times. This record comes from a study of T cells in Graves' hyperthyroidism and ophthalmopathy. The V gene's germline CDR1 is MNHEY and CDR2 SMNVEV (reference sequence). With 0 bases removed from V and 4 bases from J, the gap between germline ends came to 12 bases. CDR3 size: 15 residues. Using RNA transcripts as the source, TCR beta CDR3 regions were amplified. A set of HTBI primers served as the primers for a first-round RT-PCR of the TCR CDR3. TCRdb re-called the multiplex PCR reads with MiXCR, one entry per CDR3 protein. Seen here are fewer than 350,000 distinct CDR3 sequences, roughly 13% observed once, and the top ten hold roughly 8%.

This clonotype was obtained from a young woman with Graves' hyperthyroidism that later progressed to Graves' ophthalmopathy. The chain is built from TRBV27 and TRBJ1-2; a weak D match, TRBD1 (6 bases). The sequenced sample was blood. CDR3 sequence reads: CASSLSLGGSYGYTF. In DNA, the CDR3 is TGTGCCAGCAGTTTATCTTTGGGGGGCAGCTATGGCTACACCTTC.